This T cell receptor beta chain was recovered during a study of molecular identifiers for immune sequencing clone quantification. TCRdb processed the PCR reads anew with MiXCR; each CDR3 protein has one entry. In the table there are under 600,000 distinct CDR3 sequences, roughly 24% of which are singletons. V was clipped by 4 bases and J by 0 bases, with 23 bases between them. Germline assignment: CDR1 SGDLS and CDR2 YYNGEE. This CDR3 is built from 20 residues. This clonotype was observed a handful of times. The rearrangement joins TRBV9 to TRBJ2-6, with a possible D match to TRBD1 (7 bases). Sequencing was performed on naive CD8+ T cells from blood, with Jurkat cell RNA spiked in. This sample's subset: FACS-sorted CD8+CD4-CCR7+CD45RA+ naive T cells. This sequence originates from a human donor in good health. Some libraries in this study had Jurkat cell RNA spiked in. The CDR3 sequence is CASSIRGRQGSSSGANVLTF. As DNA, the CDR3 is TGTGCCAGCAGCATACGGGGGAGACAGGGATCCTCCTCTGGGGCCAACGTCCTGACTTTC.